A single sample gave rise to the 2 T cell receptor beta chains below, sequenced in a study of cytotoxic CD8 clonotypes in ibrutinib-treated CLL. Some clones are missing from TCRdb's copy, which holds only in-frame ones; the method was immunoSEQ multiplex PCR. The sample has 250,000 or so clones; about three quarters are singletons. Sequences were derived from PBMCs, sampled after 24 months of ibrutinib treatment. The receptor set was obtained from a human donor with chronic lymphocytic leukemia.

The CDR3 here is CASSLEISNQPQHF. The CDR3 nucleotides are TGTGCCAGCAGCTTAGAGATTAGCAATCAGCCCCAGCATTTT. J is TRBJ1-5 and V is TRBV11-2; D is ambiguous. The V gene's germline CDR1 is SGHAT and CDR2 FQNNGV. Trimming cost V 0 bases and J 0 bases, with 3 bases left between them. The length of the CDR3 is 14 residues.

The sample holds a few counts of this clone. The V and J genes are TRBV7-2 and TRBJ2-5, with 11 bases lining up with TRBD2. CDR1 and CDR2 from the germline V gene are SGHTA and FQGNSA. V was clipped by 6 bases and J by 0 bases; unmatched bases: 9. The CDR3 extends over 17 amino acids. The CDR3 reads CASSRGLAGGYQETQYF. CDR3 DNA: TGTGCCAGCAGTCGCGGGTTAGCGGGAGGGTACCAAGAGACCCAGTACTTC.